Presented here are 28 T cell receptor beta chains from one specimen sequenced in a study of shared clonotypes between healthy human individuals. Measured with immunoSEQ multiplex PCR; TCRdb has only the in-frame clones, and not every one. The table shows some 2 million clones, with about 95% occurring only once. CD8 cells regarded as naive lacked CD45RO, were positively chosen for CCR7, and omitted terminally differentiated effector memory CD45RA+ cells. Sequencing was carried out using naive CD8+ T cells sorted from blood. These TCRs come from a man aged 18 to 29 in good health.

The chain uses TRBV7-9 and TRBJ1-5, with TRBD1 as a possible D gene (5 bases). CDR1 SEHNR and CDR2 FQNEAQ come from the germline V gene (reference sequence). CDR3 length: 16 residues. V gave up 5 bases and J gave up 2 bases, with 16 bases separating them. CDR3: CASSPRGDGGNQPQHF. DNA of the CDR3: TGTGCCAGCAGCCCGAGAGGGGACGGGGGCAATCAGCCCCAGCATTTT.

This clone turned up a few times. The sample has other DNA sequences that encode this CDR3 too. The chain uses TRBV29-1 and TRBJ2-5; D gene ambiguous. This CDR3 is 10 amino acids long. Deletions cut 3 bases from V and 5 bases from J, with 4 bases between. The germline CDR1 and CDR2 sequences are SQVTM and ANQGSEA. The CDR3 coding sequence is TGCAGCGTTGAGGGGGAGACCCAGTACTTC. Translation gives CSVEGETQYF.

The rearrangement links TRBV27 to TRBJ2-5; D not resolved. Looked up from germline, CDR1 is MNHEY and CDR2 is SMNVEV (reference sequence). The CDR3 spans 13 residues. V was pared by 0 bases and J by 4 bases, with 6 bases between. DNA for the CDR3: TGTGCCAGCAGTTTATCAACGACAGAGACCCAGTACTTC. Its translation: CASSLSTTETQYF.

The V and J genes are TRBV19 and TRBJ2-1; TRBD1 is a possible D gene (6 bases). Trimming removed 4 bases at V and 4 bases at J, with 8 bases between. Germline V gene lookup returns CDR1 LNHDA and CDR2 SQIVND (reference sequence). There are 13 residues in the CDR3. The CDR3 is CASSNRDYNEQFF. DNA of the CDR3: TGTGCCAGTAGTAACAGGGATTACAATGAGCAGTTCTTC.

The CDR3 nucleotides read TGCGCCAGCAGCCAAGACCCTGTGGCTACTAGCGGGGTCTACGAGCAGTACTTC. Residues: CASSQDPVATSGVYEQYF. V gene TRBV4-1 combines with J gene TRBJ2-7; 10 nucleotides agree with TRBD2. The CDR3 totals 18 residues. J was trimmed by 3 bases and V by 0 bases; bases with no gene match: 11. CDR1 MGHRA and CDR2 YSYEKL come from the germline V gene.

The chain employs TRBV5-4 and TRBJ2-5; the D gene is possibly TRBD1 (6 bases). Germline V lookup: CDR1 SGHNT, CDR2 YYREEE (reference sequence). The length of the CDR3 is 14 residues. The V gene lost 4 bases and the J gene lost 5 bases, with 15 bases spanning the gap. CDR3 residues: CASSPFRGEETQYF. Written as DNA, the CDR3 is TGTGCCAGCAGCCCCTTCAGGGGTGAGGAGACCCAGTACTTC.

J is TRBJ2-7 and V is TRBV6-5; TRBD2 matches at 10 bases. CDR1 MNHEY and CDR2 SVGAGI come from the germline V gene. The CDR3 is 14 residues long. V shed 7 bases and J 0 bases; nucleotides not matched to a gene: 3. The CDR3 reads CASTRLAGSYEQYF. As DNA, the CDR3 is TGTGCCAGCACCAGACTAGCGGGCTCCTACGAGCAGTACTTC.

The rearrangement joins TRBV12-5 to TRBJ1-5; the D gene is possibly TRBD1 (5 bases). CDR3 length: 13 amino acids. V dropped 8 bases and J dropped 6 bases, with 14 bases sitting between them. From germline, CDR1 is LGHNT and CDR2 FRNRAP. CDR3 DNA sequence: TGTGCTAGTTACGGAGGGGAAGGTCAGCCCCAGCATTTT. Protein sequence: CASYGGEGQPQHF.

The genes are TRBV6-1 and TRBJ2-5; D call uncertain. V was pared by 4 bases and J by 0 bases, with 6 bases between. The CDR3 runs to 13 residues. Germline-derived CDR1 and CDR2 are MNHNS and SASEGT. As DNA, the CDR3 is TGTGCCAGCAGTGCCCAAAACCAAGAGACCCAGTACTTC. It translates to CASSAQNQETQYF.

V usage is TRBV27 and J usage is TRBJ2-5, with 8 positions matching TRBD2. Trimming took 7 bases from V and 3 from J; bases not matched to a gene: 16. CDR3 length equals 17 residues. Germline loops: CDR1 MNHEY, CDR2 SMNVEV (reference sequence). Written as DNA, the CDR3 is TGTGCCAGCAAAGCAGTGCCTAGCGGGTGGGGGAAAGAGACCCAGTACTTC. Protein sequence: CASKAVPSGWGKETQYF.

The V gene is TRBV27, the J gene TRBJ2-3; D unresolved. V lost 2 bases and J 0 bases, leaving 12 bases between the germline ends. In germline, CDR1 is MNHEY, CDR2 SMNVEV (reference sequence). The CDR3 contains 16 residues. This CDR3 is CASSLLGRSSTDTQYF. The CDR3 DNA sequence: TGTGCCAGCAGTTTACTTGGCAGATCTAGCACAGATACGCAGTATTTT.

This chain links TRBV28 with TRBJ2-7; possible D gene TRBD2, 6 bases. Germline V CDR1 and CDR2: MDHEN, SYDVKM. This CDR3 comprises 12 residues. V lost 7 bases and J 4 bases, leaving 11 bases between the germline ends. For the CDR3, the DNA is TGTGCCAGCACCTATCGGGGGTACGAGCAGTACTTC. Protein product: CASTYRGYEQYF.

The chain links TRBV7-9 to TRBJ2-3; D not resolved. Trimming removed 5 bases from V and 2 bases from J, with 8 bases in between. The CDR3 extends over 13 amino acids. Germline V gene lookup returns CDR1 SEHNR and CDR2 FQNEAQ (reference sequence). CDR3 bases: TGTGCCAGCAGCCCGTATTACACAGATACGCAGTATTTT. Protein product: CASSPYYTDTQYF.

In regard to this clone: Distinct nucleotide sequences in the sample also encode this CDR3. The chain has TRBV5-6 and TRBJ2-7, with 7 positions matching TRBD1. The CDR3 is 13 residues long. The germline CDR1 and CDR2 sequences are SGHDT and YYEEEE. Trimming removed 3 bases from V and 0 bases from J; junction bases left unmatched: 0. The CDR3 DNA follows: TGTGCCAGCAGCTCAGGGGGCTCCTACGAGCAGTACTTC. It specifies CASSSGGSYEQYF.

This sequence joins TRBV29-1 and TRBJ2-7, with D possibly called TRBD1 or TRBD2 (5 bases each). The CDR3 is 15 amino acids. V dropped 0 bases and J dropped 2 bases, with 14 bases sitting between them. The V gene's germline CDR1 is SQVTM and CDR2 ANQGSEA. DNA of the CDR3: TGCAGCGTTGAAGATCCGGGGCGGACCCCCTACGAGCAGTACTTC. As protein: CSVEDPGRTPYEQYF.

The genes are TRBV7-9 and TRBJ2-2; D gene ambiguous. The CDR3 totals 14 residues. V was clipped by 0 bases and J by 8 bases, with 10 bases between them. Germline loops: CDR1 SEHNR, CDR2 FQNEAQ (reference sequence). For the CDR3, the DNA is TGTGCCAGCAGCTTAGCTGGAGAATCTGGGGAGCTGTTTTTT. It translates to CASSLAGESGELFF.

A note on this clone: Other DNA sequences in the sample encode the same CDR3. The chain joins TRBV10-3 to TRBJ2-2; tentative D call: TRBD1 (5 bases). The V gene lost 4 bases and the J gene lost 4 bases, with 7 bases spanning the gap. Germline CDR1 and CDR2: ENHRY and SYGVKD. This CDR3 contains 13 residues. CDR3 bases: TGTGCCATCAGTGCAGGGCGCACCGGGGAGCTGTTTTTT. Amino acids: CAISAGRTGELFF.

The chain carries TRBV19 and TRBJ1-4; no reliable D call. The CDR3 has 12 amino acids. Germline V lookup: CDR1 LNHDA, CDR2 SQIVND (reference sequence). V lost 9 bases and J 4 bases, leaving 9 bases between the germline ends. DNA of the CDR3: TGTGCCAGCCACAAGATTAATGAAAAACTGTTTTTT. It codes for CASHKINEKLFF.

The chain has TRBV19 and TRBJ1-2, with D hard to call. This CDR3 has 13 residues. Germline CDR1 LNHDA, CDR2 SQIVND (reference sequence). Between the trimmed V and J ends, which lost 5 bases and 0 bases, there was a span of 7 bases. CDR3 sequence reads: CASSATSNYGYTF. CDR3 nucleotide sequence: TGTGCCAGTAGTGCGACTTCTAACTATGGCTACACCTTC.

CDR3 amino acids: CASSREIGGNNIQYF. CDR3 DNA: TGTGCCAGCAGCCGGGAAATAGGGGGGAATAACATTCAGTACTTC. The chain joins TRBV7-9 to TRBJ2-4; D may match TRBD1 or TRBD2 (6 bases each). This CDR3 has 15 amino acids. Germline V gene data show CDR1 as SEHNR and CDR2 as FQNEAQ (reference sequence). V was cut by 5 bases and J by 7 bases, with 18 bases left in between.

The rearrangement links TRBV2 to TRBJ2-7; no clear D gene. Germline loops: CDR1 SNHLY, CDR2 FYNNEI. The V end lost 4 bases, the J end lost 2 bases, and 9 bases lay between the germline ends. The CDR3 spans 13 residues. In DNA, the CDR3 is TGTGCCAGCAGTGCAGGATACACCTACGAGCAGTACTTC. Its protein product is CASSAGYTYEQYF.

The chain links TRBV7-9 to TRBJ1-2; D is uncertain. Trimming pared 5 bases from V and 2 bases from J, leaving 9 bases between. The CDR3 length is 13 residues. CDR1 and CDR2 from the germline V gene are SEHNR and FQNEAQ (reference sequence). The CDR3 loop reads CASSPPENYGYTF. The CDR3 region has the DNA TGTGCCAGCAGCCCACCCGAGAACTATGGCTACACCTTC. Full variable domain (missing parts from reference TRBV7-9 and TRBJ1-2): DTGVSQNPRHKITKRGQNVTFRCDPISEHNRLYWYRQTLGQGPEFLTYFQNEAQLEKSRLLSDRFSAERPKGSFSTLEIQRTEQGDSAMYLCASSPPENYGYTFGSGTRLTVV.

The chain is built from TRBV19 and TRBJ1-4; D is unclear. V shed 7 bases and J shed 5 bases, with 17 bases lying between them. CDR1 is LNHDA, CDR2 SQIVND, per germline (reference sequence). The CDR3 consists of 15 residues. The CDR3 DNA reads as TGTGCCAGTAACGAGGACCGCGCTGCGAATGAAAAACTGTTTTTT. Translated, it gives CASNEDRAANEKLFF.

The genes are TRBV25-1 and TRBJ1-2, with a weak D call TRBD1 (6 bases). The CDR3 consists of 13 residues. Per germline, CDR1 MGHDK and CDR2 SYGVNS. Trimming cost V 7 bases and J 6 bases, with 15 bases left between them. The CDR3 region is CASTPWGANGYTF. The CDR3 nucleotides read TGTGCCAGCACCCCATGGGGGGCTAATGGCTACACCTTC.

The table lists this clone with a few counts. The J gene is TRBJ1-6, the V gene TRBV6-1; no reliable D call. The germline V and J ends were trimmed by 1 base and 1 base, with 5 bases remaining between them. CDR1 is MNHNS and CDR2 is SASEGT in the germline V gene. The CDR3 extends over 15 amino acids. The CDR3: CASSEDLSYNSPLHF. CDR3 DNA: TGTGCCAGCAGTGAAGACTTATCCTATAATTCACCCCTCCACTTT.

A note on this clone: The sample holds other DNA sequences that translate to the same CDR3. The chain's CDR3 is CASSLDASYEQYF. The CDR3 coding sequence is TGTGCCAGCAGCTTGGACGCCTCCTACGAGCAGTACTTC. This chain links TRBV5-6 with TRBJ2-7; D remains ambiguous. The germline V and J ends were trimmed by 0 bases and 0 bases, with 4 bases remaining between them. CDR1 and CDR2 from the germline V gene are SGHDT and YYEEEE. There are 13 residues in the CDR3.

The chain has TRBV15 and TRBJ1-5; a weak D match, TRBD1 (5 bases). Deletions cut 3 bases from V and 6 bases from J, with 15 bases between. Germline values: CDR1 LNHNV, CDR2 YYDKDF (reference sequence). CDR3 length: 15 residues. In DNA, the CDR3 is TGTGCCACCAGCAGGCCCGGGGGTAGAGCTCAGCCCCAGCATTTT. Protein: CATSRPGGRAQPQHF.

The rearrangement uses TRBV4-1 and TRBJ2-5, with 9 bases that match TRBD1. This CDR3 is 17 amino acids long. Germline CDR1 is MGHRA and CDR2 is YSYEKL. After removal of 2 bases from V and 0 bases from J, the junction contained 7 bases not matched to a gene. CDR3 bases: TGCGCCAGCAGCCAAAGGACAGGGGCCATGTACCAAGAGACCCAGTACTTC. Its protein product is CASSQRTGAMYQETQYF.